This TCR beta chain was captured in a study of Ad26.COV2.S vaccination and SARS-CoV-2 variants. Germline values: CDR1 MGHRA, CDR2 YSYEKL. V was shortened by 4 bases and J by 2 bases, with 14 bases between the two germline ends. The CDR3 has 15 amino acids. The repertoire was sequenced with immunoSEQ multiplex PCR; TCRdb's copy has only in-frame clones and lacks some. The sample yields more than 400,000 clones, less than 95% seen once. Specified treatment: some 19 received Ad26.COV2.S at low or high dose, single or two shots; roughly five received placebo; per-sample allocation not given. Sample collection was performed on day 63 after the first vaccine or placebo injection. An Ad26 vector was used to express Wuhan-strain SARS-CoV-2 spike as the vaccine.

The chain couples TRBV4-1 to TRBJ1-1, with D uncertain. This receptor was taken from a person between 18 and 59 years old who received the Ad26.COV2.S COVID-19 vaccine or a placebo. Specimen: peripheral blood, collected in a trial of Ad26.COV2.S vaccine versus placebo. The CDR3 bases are TGCGCCAGCAGCCCCGAACCGCGGATCAACACTGAAGCTTTCTTT. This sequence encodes CASSPEPRINTEAFF.